These 15 T cell receptor beta chains were sequenced from one sample in a study of post-analysis software for immune sequencing data. The antigens these receptors bind are not known. General study results and limits: About five TRBV segments, including TRBV5-6, TRBV5-1 and TRBV20-1, were more frequent in patients than controls.

Unique molecular identifiers were built into the TCR beta cDNA libraries. TCRdb redid the calling of the PCR reads with MiXCR, one entry per CDR3 protein. The repertoire holds some 800,000 distinct CDR3 sequences, around 46% seen once, with roughly 5.2% in the top ten. The sequencing input was blood. The origin of the receptors is a girl under 18 with multiple sclerosis.

This clonotype was observed a few times. The chain couples TRBV6-5 to TRBJ2-1; D may be TRBD1 (5 bases). V lost 2 bases and J 9 bases, leaving 14 bases between the germline ends. This CDR3 is built from 14 residues. The germline CDR1 and CDR2 sequences are MNHEY and SVGAGI. CDR3 loop: CASSYGLDTAEQFF. The CDR3 region has the DNA TGTGCCAGCAGTTACGGCTTGGACACGGCTGAGCAGTTCTTC.

The chain has TRBV28 and TRBJ2-7, with D perhaps given as TRBD1 or TRBD2 (5 bases each). V lost 3 bases and J 0 bases, leaving 12 bases between the germline ends. CDR3 length equals 15 residues. In germline, CDR1 is MDHEN, CDR2 SYDVKM. Written as DNA, the CDR3 is TGTGCCAGCAGTTTTGGTCCAGGGAGCTCCTACGAGCAGTACTTC. It specifies CASSFGPGSSYEQYF.

The V and J genes are TRBV10-3 and TRBJ2-5; D is unresolved. The CDR3 has 14 amino acids. CDR1 and CDR2 from the germline V gene are ENHRY and SYGVKD. V lost 6 bases, J lost 3 bases, and 14 bases lay in between. The CDR3 spells CAIRASGAEETQYF. The CDR3 DNA is TGTGCCATCAGGGCCAGTGGAGCCGAAGAGACCCAGTACTTC.

This clonotype was counted only a few times. V is TRBV29-1 and J is TRBJ2-1; TRBD1 or TRBD2 may be the D gene (5 bases each). The CDR3 has 11 residues. CDR1 and CDR2 from the germline V gene are SQVTM and ANQGSEA. Trimming pared 8 bases from V and 7 bases from J, leaving 12 bases between. The CDR3 is CSFGGVNEQFF. CDR3 DNA sequence: TGCAGCTTTGGGGGTGTGAATGAGCAGTTCTTC.

This clonotype was seen more than once but under ten times. V usage is TRBV24-1 and J usage is TRBJ2-7; TRBD1 agrees at 10 bases. The CDR3 length is 17 residues. V trimming: 6 bases; J trimming: 3 bases; junction bases outside the gene matches: 13. Germline CDR1 reads KGHDR; CDR2 reads SFDVKD. DNA of the CDR3: TGTGCCACCAGTAGCGGGACAGGGGACATAGACCGCTACGAGCAGTACTTC. Protein product: CATSSGTGDIDRYEQYF.

The rearrangement joins TRBV7-3 to TRBJ2-1; D might be TRBD2 (6 bases). CDR3 size: 14 residues. V shed 5 bases and J shed 3 bases, with 11 bases lying between them. CDR1 SGHTA and CDR2 FQGTGA come from the germline V gene. CDR3 sequence reads: CASSEGGNYNEQFF. CDR3 DNA sequence: TGTGCCAGCAGCGAGGGCGGGAACTACAATGAGCAGTTCTTC.

This clonotype was seen a few times. The chain couples TRBV12-3 or TRBV12-4 to TRBJ1-5; D is unresolved. This CDR3 contains 14 residues. Trimming left V 8 bases short and J 5 bases short, with 16 bases between. The CDR3 bases are TGTGCCAGCTCCCCCCTAGGGAGGGATCAGCCCCAGCATTTT. It specifies CASSPLGRDQPQHF.

This clonotype was counted once. The chain is built from TRBV5-6 and TRBJ1-2; no reliable D call. The CDR3 covers 14 residues. Trimming stripped 4 bases from V and 5 bases from J, with 15 bases between. Per germline, CDR1 SGHDT and CDR2 YYEEEE. CDR3 amino acids: CASSGIGQHYGYTF. In DNA form, the CDR3 reads TGTGCCAGCAGCGGGATAGGGCAGCATTATGGCTACACCTTC.

This clonotype turned up a few times. CDR3 in amino acids: CASSSGPHEQYF. The CDR3 DNA is TGTGCCAGCAGCTCCGGACCACACGAGCAGTACTTC. The chain has TRBV7-2 and TRBJ2-7; no clear D. Germline CDR1 SGHTA, CDR2 FQGNSA. V dropped 4 bases and J dropped 5 bases, with 9 bases sitting between them. CDR3 length equals 12 residues.

The rearrangement uses TRBV6-4 and TRBJ2-7; possibly TRBD1 for D (6 bases). V lost 10 bases to trimming and J lost 2 bases, with 9 bases between them. CDR3 length equals 11 residues. The germline V gene encodes CDR1 MRHNA and CDR2 SNTAGT. The CDR3 protein is CANGQTYEQYF. The CDR3, as DNA: TGTGCCAACGGACAGACCTACGAGCAGTACTTC.

This chain uses TRBV6-6 with TRBJ1-5; possibly TRBD1 for D (6 bases). This CDR3 spans 12 amino acids. CDR1 and CDR2 from the germline V gene are MNHNY and SVGAGI (reference sequence). V lost 6 bases and J 6 bases, leaving 9 bases between the germline ends. The chain's CDR3 is CASRKGGQPQHF. For the CDR3, the DNA is TGTGCCAGCAGGAAGGGGGGTCAGCCCCAGCATTTT.

This chain connects TRBV29-1 to TRBJ1-2, with TRBD1 as a possible D gene (5 bases). Germline V CDR1 and CDR2: SQVTM, ANQGSEA. The V gene lost 6 bases and the J gene lost 3 bases, with 11 bases spanning the gap. This CDR3 is built from 12 residues. For the CDR3, the DNA is TGCAGCGTACTCTGGGGGTACTATGGCTACACCTTC. It codes for CSVLWGYYGYTF.

This chain links TRBV20-1 with TRBJ2-5; D may match TRBD1 or TRBD2 (5 bases each). In germline, CDR1 is DFQATT, CDR2 SNEGSKA (reference sequence). The CDR3 runs 17 residues. Trimming stripped 3 bases from V and 5 bases from J, with 25 bases between. The CDR3 spells CSARDLRGRERRETQYF. The CDR3 DNA reads as TGCAGTGCTAGGGACCTGAGGGGCAGGGAGAGAAGGGAGACCCAGTACTTC.

This clonotype was observed once. The chain employs TRBV12-3 or TRBV12-4 and TRBJ1-2; D gene ambiguous. V lost 3 bases, J lost 1 base, and 18 bases lay in between. This CDR3 region has 17 residues. The CDR3 coding sequence is TGTGCCAGCAGTTTTCGCCCCGACGGGAAGGATAACTATGGCTACACCTTC. This codes for CASSFRPDGKDNYGYTF.

A few counts support this clonotype. The chain combines TRBV20-1 with TRBJ2-7, with D possibly TRBD1 on 6 matching bases. CDR1 is DFQATT and CDR2 is SNEGSKA in the germline V gene (reference sequence). This CDR3 spans 15 amino acids. The ends were cut back, 0 bases at V and 2 bases at J, with 14 bases in the middle. CDR3 region: CSAREFGQQTYEQYF. The CDR3 nucleotides are TGCAGTGCTAGAGAATTCGGACAGCAAACCTACGAGCAGTACTTC.